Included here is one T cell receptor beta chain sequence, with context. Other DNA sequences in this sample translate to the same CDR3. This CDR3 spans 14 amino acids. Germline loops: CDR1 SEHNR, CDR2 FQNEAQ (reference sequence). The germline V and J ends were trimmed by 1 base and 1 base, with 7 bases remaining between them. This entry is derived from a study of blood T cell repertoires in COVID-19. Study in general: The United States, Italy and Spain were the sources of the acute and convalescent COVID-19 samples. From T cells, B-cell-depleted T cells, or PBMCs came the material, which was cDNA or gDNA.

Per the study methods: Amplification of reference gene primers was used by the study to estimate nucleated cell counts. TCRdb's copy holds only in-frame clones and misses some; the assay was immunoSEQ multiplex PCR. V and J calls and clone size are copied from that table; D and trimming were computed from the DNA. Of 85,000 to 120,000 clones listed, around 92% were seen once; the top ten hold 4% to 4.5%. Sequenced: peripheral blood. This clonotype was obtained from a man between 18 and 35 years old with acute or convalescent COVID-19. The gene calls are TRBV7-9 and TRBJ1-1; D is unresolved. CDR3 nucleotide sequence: TGTGCCAGCAGCTTAGGGGTAGCGAACACTGAAGCTTTCTTT. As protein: CASSLGVANTEAFF. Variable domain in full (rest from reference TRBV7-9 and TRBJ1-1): DTGVSQNPRHKITKRGQNVTFRCDPISEHNRLYWYRQTLGQGPEFLTYFQNEAQLEKSRLLSDRFSAERPKGSFSTLEIQRTEQGDSAMYLCASSLGVANTEAFFGQGTRLTVV.